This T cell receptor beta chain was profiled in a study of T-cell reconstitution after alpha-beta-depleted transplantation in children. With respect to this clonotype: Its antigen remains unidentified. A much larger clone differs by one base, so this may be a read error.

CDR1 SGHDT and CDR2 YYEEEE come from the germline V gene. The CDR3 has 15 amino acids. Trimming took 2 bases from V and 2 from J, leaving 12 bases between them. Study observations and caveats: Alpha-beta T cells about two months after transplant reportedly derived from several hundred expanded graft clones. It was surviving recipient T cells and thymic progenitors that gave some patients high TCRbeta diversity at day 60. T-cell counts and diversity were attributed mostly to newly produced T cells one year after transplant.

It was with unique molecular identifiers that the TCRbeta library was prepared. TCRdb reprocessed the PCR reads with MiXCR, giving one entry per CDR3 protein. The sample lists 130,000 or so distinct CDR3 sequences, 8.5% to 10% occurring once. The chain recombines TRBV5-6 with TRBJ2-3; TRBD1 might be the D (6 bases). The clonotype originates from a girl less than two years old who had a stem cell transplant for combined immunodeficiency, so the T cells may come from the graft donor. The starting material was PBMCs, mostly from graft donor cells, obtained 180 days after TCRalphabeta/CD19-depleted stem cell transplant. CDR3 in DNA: TGTGCCAGCAGCTTCGTGACAGGATACACAGATACGCAGTATTTT. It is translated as CASSFVTGYTDTQYF. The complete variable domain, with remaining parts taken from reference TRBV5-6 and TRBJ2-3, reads DAGVTQSPTHLIKTRGQQVTLRCSPKSGHDTVSWYQQALGQGPQFIFQYYEEEERQRGNFPDRFSGHQFPNYSSELNVNALLLGDSALYLCASSFVTGYTDTQYFGPGTRLTVL.